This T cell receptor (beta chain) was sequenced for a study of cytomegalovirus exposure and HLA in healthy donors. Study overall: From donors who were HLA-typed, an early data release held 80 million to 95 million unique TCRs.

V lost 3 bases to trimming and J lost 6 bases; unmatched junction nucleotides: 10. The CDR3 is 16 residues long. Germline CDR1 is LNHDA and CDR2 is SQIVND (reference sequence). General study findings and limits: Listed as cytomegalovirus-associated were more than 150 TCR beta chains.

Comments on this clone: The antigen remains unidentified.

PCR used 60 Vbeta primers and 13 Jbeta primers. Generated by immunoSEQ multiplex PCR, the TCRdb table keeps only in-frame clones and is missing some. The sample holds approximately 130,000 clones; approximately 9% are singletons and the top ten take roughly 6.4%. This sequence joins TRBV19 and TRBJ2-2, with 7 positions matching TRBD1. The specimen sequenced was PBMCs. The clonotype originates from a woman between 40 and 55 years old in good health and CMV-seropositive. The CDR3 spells CASSILTGLGSGELFF. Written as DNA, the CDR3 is TGTGCCAGTAGTATCCTGACAGGGTTAGGTTCCGGGGAGCTGTTTTTT. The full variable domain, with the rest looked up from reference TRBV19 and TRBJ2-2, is DGGITQSPKYLFRKEGQNVTLSCEQNLNHDAMYWYRQDPGQGLRLIYYSQIVNDFQKGDIAEGYSVSREKKESFPLTVTSAQKNPTAFYLCASSILTGLGSGELFFGEGSRLTVL.